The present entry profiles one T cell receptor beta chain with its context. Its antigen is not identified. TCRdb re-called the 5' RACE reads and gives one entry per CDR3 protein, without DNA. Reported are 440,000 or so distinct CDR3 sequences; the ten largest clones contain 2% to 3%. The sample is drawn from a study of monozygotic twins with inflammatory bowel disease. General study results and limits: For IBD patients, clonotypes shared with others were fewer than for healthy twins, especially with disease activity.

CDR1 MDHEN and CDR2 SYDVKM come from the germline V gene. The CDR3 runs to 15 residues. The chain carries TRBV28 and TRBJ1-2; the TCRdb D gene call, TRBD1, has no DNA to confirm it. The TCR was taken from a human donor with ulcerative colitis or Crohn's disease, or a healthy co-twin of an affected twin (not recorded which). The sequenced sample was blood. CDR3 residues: CASSVLGRANYGYTF.